The clone carrying this T cell receptor beta chain was seen at least ten times. Its antigen is as yet unknown. The TCR beta library used iRepertoire HTBI primers with Arm-PCR amplification of CDR3. One entry per CDR3 protein, called by TCRdb with MiXCR from the multiplex PCR reads. The sample carries about 470,000 distinct CDR3 sequences, 15% to 20% recorded once. The time point here: newly diagnosed GD, antithyroid drugs for less than 3 months. Scientists built the TCR library using RNA that was extracted from PBMCs. The data derive from a study of regulatory T cells in long-lasting Graves disease. Whole-study results and caveats: Persistent disease preferred TRBV28, TRBJ1-2 and TRBJ2-5.

CDR3 size: 15 residues. The trim removed 6 bases at V and 7 bases at J, leaving 8 bases unmatched. The germline gives CDR1 MDHEN, CDR2 SYDVKM. The sample was also reused in another study, on T cells in Graves' hyperthyroidism and ophthalmopathy.

This TCR was recovered from a man in his forties with Graves disease. Here the sequenced sample was peripheral blood mononuclear cells (PBMCs), taken at new diagnosis, from a patient treated with antithyroid drugs. V gene TRBV28 combines with J gene TRBJ2-1, with 11 bases matching TRBD1. CDR3 region: CASSRTGGVRNEQFF. Here the CDR3 DNA reads TGTGCCAGCAGCCGGACAGGGGGCGTGAGGAATGAGCAGTTCTTC. The variable domain in full, completed from reference TRBV28 and TRBJ2-1, reads DVKVTQSSRYLVKRTGEKVFLECVQDMDHENMFWYRQDPGLGLRLIYFSYDVKMKEKGDIPEGYSVSREKKERFSLILESASTNQTSMYLCASSRTGGVRNEQFFGPGTRLTVL.